What follows are 15 T cell receptor beta chains derived from one specimen sequenced in a study of blood T cell repertoires in COVID-19. TCRdb's copy holds only in-frame clones and misses some; the assay was immunoSEQ multiplex PCR. Counted here are approximately 29,000 clones, about three quarters occurring once; the ten biggest clones make up 20% to 25%. The sequenced material came from peripheral blood. The receptors come from a boy aged 2-9 years with active or convalescent COVID-19.

The chain carries TRBV10-3 and TRBJ1-4; D gene unclear. The CDR3 contains 15 residues. Trimming removed 3 bases at V and 7 bases at J, with 15 bases between. Germline CDR1 reads ENHRY; CDR2 reads SYGVKD. This chain's CDR3 is CAISERKWEGEKLFF. DNA for the CDR3: TGTGCCATCAGTGAAAGAAAGTGGGAGGGTGAAAAACTGTTTTTT.

The chain employs TRBV13 and TRBJ1-3, with 8 bases lining up with TRBD1. The CDR3 has 15 amino acids. V gave up 4 bases and J gave up 0 bases; unmatched junction bases: 2. Germline CDR1 PRHDT, CDR2 FYEKMQ (reference sequence). CDR3 residues: CASSSGTGSGNTIYF. CDR3 in DNA: TGTGCCAGCAGCTCAGGGACAGGCTCTGGAAACACCATATATTTT.

The chain carries TRBV27 and TRBJ1-5; D is unresolved. This CDR3 is built from 14 residues. V was trimmed by 3 bases and J by 6 bases, leaving 12 bases between them. CDR1 and CDR2 from the germline V gene are MNHEY and SMNVEV (reference sequence). The CDR3 is CASSLSARGQPQHF. Here the CDR3 DNA reads TGTGCCAGCAGTTTGTCTGCACGGGGTCAGCCCCAGCATTTT.

V gene TRBV11-3 combines with J gene TRBJ2-1, with 8 nucleotides matching TRBD2. This CDR3 contains 17 residues. CDR1 and CDR2 from the germline V gene are SGHNT and YENEEA. V shed 1 base, J shed 4 bases, and the junction held 9 bases outside the gene matches. CDR3: CASSLVGSGKGYNEQFF. CDR3 DNA: TGTGCCAGCAGCTTAGTGGGTAGCGGGAAAGGATACAATGAGCAGTTCTTC. Full variable domain (remainder filled in from reference TRBV11-3 and TRBJ2-1): EAGVVQSPRYKIIEKKQPVAFWCNPISGHNTLYWYLQNLGQGPELLIRYENEEAVDDSQLPKDRFSAERLKGVDSTLKIQPAELGDSAVYLCASSLVGSGKGYNEQFFGPGTRLTVL.

The rearrangement links TRBV25-1 to TRBJ1-1; D unclear. Germline-derived CDR1 and CDR2 are MGHDK and SYGVNS. The V end was cut by 2 bases, the J end by 4 bases, with 8 bases between. CDR3 length: 13 amino acids. The CDR3, as DNA: TGTGCCAGCAGTGAAGAGGGATCCACTGAAGCTTTCTTT. It encodes CASSEEGSTEAFF.

The chain uses TRBV21-1 and TRBJ1-1; the D call TRBD1 from the table was never checked on the DNA. TRBV21-1 is a recognized pseudogene. This CDR3 is built from 14 residues. CDR3 nucleotide sequence: TGTGCCAGCAGCGTTAATCTGCAGGGGACTGAAGCTTTCTTT. It specifies CASSVNLQGTEAFF.

The chain combines TRBV5-4 with TRBJ1-1; 7 bases fit TRBD1. The CDR3 sequence is 14 residues long. V was pared by 4 bases and J by 1 base, with 4 bases of the junction left unmatched. CDR1 and CDR2 (germline): SGHNT, YYREEE (reference sequence). The chain's CDR3 is CASSAGQWNTEAFF. The CDR3 DNA is TGTGCCAGCAGCGCGGGACAGTGGAACACTGAAGCTTTCTTT. The whole variable domain, filled in from reference TRBV5-4 and TRBJ1-1, reads ETGVTQSPTHLIKTRGQQVTLRCSSQSGHNTVSWYQQALGQGPQFIFQYYREEENGRGNFPPRFSGLQFPNYSSELNVNALELDDSALYLCASSAGQWNTEAFFGQGTRLTVV.

This clone was detected a few times. The chain carries TRBV24-1 and TRBJ2-7; possible D gene TRBD2, 6 bases. Germline-derived CDR1 and CDR2 are KGHDR and SFDVKD. The CDR3 runs to 15 residues. V lost 5 bases to trimming and J lost 2 bases, with 15 bases between them. The CDR3 region has the DNA TGTGCCACCAGTGGCCGCGGGGCCGCCCCCTACGAGCAGTACTTC. Its protein product is CATSGRGAAPYEQYF.

The J gene is TRBJ2-1, the V gene TRBV5-5, with D maybe TRBD2 (7 bases). The CDR3 covers 15 residues. Looked up from germline, CDR1 is SGHKS and CDR2 is YYEKEE (reference sequence). The V end was cut by 2 bases, the J end by 0 bases, with 9 bases between. The chain's CDR3 is CASSLRGGSYNEQFF. CDR3 DNA: TGTGCCAGCAGCTTAAGGGGGGGCTCCTACAATGAGCAGTTCTTC.

The chain uses TRBV19 and TRBJ1-2, with D maybe TRBD1 (6 bases). In germline, CDR1 is LNHDA, CDR2 SQIVND (reference sequence). V was shortened by 11 bases and J by 6 bases, with 16 bases between the two germline ends. This CDR3 spans 12 amino acids. CDR3 loop: CASWDTLDGYTF. The CDR3 DNA reads TGTGCCTCCTGGGACACGCTGGATGGCTACACCTTC.

This sequence joins TRBV6-5 and TRBJ1-4, with 10 nucleotides matching TRBD1. The CDR3 covers 14 residues. Germline lookup yields CDR1 MNHEY and CDR2 SVGAGI. Trimming took 6 bases from V and 5 from J; bases not matched to a gene: 3. The CDR3 spells CASSLDRGNEKLFF. The CDR3 nucleotides read TGTGCCAGCAGCCTGGACAGGGGGAATGAAAAACTGTTTTTT.

To note about this clone: A junction end diverges from the germline sequence, so it may reflect a read error. V usage is TRBV28 and J usage is TRBJ1-6; D possibly corresponds to TRBD1 (6 bases). Germline CDR1 MDHEN, CDR2 SYDVKM. This CDR3 has 13 residues. CDR3 DNA: TGTGCCAGCACTTTATCAGGGGTCTCACCCCTCCACTTT. It yields the protein CASTLSGVSPLHF.

J is TRBJ2-2 and V is TRBV9; D remains unclear. The CDR3 length is 14 residues. The germline V gene encodes CDR1 SGDLS and CDR2 YYNGEE. V was shortened by 0 bases and J by 1 base, with 4 bases between the two germline ends. The CDR3 DNA reads TGTGCCAGCAGCGTAGTCTGGAACACCGGGGAGCTGTTTTTT. As protein: CASSVVWNTGELFF.

The count of this clone is one. The J gene is TRBJ2-6, the V gene TRBV7-9; TRBD2 might be the D (5 bases). CDR1 is SEHNR and CDR2 is FQNEAQ in the germline V gene (reference sequence). V was trimmed by 2 bases and J by 0 bases, leaving 5 bases between them. The CDR3 has 15 residues. Here the CDR3 DNA reads TGTGCCAGCAGCTTACGGGGCTCTGGGGCCAACGTCCTGACTTTC. Protein: CASSLRGSGANVLTF.

This clone was picked up a small number of times. The V call is TRBV3-1 (or the pseudogene TRBV3-2), the J call TRBJ2-5; D is uncertain. The CDR3 loop spans 14 amino acids. CDR1 is LGHDT and CDR2 is YNNKEL in the germline V gene (reference sequence). V shed 1 base and J shed 2 bases, with 8 bases lying between them. This chain's CDR3 is CASSQARFQETQYF. The CDR3 DNA reads TGTGCCAGCAGCCAAGCACGGTTTCAAGAGACCCAGTACTTC.